These 7 T cell receptor beta chains share one sample of origin, sequenced in a study of cytomegalovirus exposure and HLA in healthy donors. Both 60 Vbeta primers and 13 Jbeta primers went into the PCR. Assay used: immunoSEQ multiplex PCR; TCRdb lists only in-frame clones, some missing. In all, the sample yields approximately 96,000 clones. Sequencing was performed on PBMCs. The receptors originated from a girl aged 10 to 17 in good health and CMV-seropositive.

The chain carries TRBV19 and TRBJ1-6, with D tentatively TRBD1 (6 bases). This CDR3 comprises 14 residues. Germline V gives CDR1 LNHDA, CDR2 SQIVND (reference sequence). Trimming left V 3 bases short and J 10 bases short, with 13 bases between. DNA of the CDR3: TGTGCCAGTAGTATCGTCAGGGGCCGGTCACCCCTCCACTTT. This translates into CASSIVRGRSPLHF.

The rearrangement uses TRBV28 and TRBJ2-5, with 7 bases lining up with TRBD1. Germline CDR1 is MDHEN and CDR2 is SYDVKM. Losses at the gene ends were 2 bases for V and 8 bases for J; bases not matched to a gene: 5. There are 13 residues in the CDR3. CDR3 nucleotide sequence: TGTGCCAGCAGTTTAGGGACAGTAGAAACCCAGTACTTC. It is translated as CASSLGTVETQYF.

J is TRBJ2-5 and V is TRBV7-9; 8 nucleotides match TRBD2. This CDR3 contains 15 residues. Germline trimming cut 3 bases from V and 1 base from J; bases unmatched to any gene: 4. CDR1 is SEHNR, CDR2 FQNEAQ, per germline (reference sequence). CDR3 nucleotide sequence: TGTGCCAGCAGCTTTAGGGGACTAGTCCAAGAGACCCAGTACTTC. Translating gives CASSFRGLVQETQYF.

The chain couples TRBV4-2 to TRBJ1-6, with 9 bases that match TRBD1. After removal of 0 bases from V and 5 bases from J, the junction contained 5 bases not matched to a gene. CDR3 size: 17 residues. Germline-derived CDR1 and CDR2 are LGHNA and YNFKEQ. DNA for the CDR3: TGTGCCAGCAGCCAAGACGGGACAGGGAGGGATAATTCACCCCTCCACTTT. As protein: CASSQDGTGRDNSPLHF.

The rearrangement uses TRBV5-6 and TRBJ1-1; 9 bases align to TRBD1. CDR1 SGHDT and CDR2 YYEEEE come from the germline V gene. V shed 6 bases and J 4 bases; nucleotides not matched to a gene: 7. The CDR3 length is 14 residues. CDR3 coding DNA: TGTGCCAGCAAAGCACCGACAGGGGGCACTGAAGCTTTCTTT. This gives the protein CASKAPTGGTEAFF.

The chain couples TRBV7-9 to TRBJ2-1; TRBD2 might be the D (5 bases). The germline V gene has CDR1 SEHNR and CDR2 FQNEAQ (reference sequence). With 2 bases removed from V and 15 bases from J, the gap between germline ends came to 20 bases. The CDR3 contains 14 residues. Here the CDR3 reads CASSLTRGDVTRFF. For the CDR3, the DNA is TGTGCCAGCAGCTTAACTCGGGGAGACGTAACCCGGTTCTTC.

This rearrangement joins TRBV6-1 to TRBJ2-5, with D perhaps TRBD1 (5 bases). V shed 2 bases and J shed 4 bases, with 17 bases lying between them. Germline V gene lookup returns CDR1 MNHNS and CDR2 SASEGT. This CDR3 region has 16 residues. The CDR3 region has the DNA TGTGCCAGCAGTGAATTTAGGGGTTCACCATTAGAGACCCAGTACTTC. Protein sequence: CASSEFRGSPLETQYF.